Listed below are T cell receptor beta chains from one sample, sequenced in a study of blood T cell repertoires in COVID-19. Repertoires were generated with immunoSEQ multiplex PCR, while TCRdb's copy carries only in-frame clones and drops some. The table has some 200,000 clones, approximately 80% seen once; the top ten hold over 15%. Sequenced input: peripheral blood. Receptor source: a woman of 80 years or more with active or convalescent COVID-19. CDR3s include the opening cysteine and the closing phenylalanine or tryptophan. D genes are given only for firm matches. Not all rows give a size; the values are once, few, many and, for expanded clones, a class.

CDR3 length: 12; clone size: NA; J gene: TRBJ2-3; D gene: NA; V gene: TRBV28; CDR3 DNA: TGTGCCAGCAGTCGACTCAAAGATACGCAGTATTTT; CDR3 protein: CASSRLKDTQYF
CDR3 length: 17; clone size: NA; J gene: TRBJ2-6; D gene: NA; V gene: TRBV19; CDR3 DNA: TGTGCCAGTAGTATGGATAGCGGAGCCTCTGGGGCCAACGTCCTGACTTTC; CDR3 protein: CASSMDSGASGANVLTF
CDR3 length: 16; clone size: NA; J gene: TRBJ1-2; D gene: NA; V gene: TRBV5-1; CDR3 DNA: TGCGCCAGCAGCTTGACGCCGCAGGGTGGGGACTATGGCTACACCTTC; CDR3 protein: CASSLTPQGGDYGYTF
CDR3 length: 14; clone size: NA; J gene: TRBJ2-1; D gene: TRBD2; V gene: TRBV7-9; CDR3 DNA: TGTGCCAGCAGCTTAGCGGGACTAGCGCTAGAGCAGTTCTTC; CDR3 protein: CASSLAGLALEQFF
CDR3 length: 14; clone size: NA; J gene: TRBJ1-2; D gene: NA; V gene: TRBV5-4; CDR3 DNA: TGTGCCAGCAGCTTGAGACAGGCGGGCTATGGCTACACCTTC; CDR3 protein: CASSLRQAGYGYTF
CDR3 length: 18; clone size: NA; J gene: TRBJ2-3; D gene: TRBD2; V gene: TRBV15; CDR3 DNA: TGTGCCACCAGCAGTGGGGTGAAACTAGCGGGAGCCACAGATACGCAGTATTTT; CDR3 protein: CATSSGVKLAGATDTQYF
CDR3 length: 13; clone size: NA; J gene: TRBJ2-5; D gene: TRBD2; V gene: TRBV7-9; CDR3 DNA: TGTGCCAGCAGTCCTAGCGGCCAAGAGACCCAGTACTTC; CDR3 protein: CASSPSGQETQYF
CDR3 length: 19; clone size: NA; J gene: TRBJ2-1; D gene: TRBD2; V gene: TRBV7-3; CDR3 DNA: TGTGCCAGCAGCCGTCCCGGGACTAGCGGGAGTAGCTCCTACAATGAGCAGTTCTTC; CDR3 protein: CASSRPGTSGSSSYNEQFF
CDR3 length: 14; clone size: NA; J gene: TRBJ2-3; D gene: NA; V gene: TRBV5-1; CDR3 DNA: TGCGCCAGCAGCTTGGGCGGGACCCGCGATACGCAGTATTTT; CDR3 protein: CASSLGGTRDTQYF
CDR3 length: 14; clone size: NA; J gene: TRBJ2-5; D gene: TRBD1; V gene: TRBV4-3; CDR3 DNA: TGCGCCAGCAGCCAGGGACAGGGGACAGAGACCCAGTACTTC; CDR3 protein: CASSQGQGTETQYF
CDR3 length: 13; clone size: NA; J gene: TRBJ1-2; D gene: NA; V gene: TRBV14; CDR3 DNA: TGTGCCAGCAGCCGCGGACAAAACTATGGCTACACCTTC; CDR3 protein: CASSRGQNYGYTF
CDR3 length: 19; clone size: few; J gene: TRBJ2-7; D gene: TRBD1; V gene: TRBV18; CDR3 DNA: TGTGCCAGCTCACCACGAGCGGGACAGGGGACTTCCCAGACCTACGAGCAGTACTTC; CDR3 protein: CASSPRAGQGTSQTYEQYF
CDR3 length: 13; clone size: NA; J gene: TRBJ1-1; D gene: NA; V gene: TRBV7-2; CDR3 DNA: TGTGCCAGCAGCTCCGAAAGTGGTAGTGAAGCTTTCTTT; CDR3 protein: CASSSESGSEAFF
CDR3 length: 15; clone size: NA; J gene: TRBJ2-2; D gene: TRBD1; V gene: TRBV5-6; CDR3 DNA: TGTGCCAGCAGCGGCGGACAGGGTGGCACCGGGGAGCTGTTTTTT; CDR3 protein: CASSGGQGGTGELFF
CDR3 length: 14; clone size: NA; J gene: TRBJ1-5; D gene: NA; V gene: TRBV30; CDR3 DNA: TGTGCCTGGAGAGGGAGGGATAGCAATCAGCCCCAGCATTTT; CDR3 protein: CAWRGRDSNQPQHF
CDR3 length: 17; clone size: NA; J gene: TRBJ2-3; D gene: TRBD2; V gene: TRBV29-1; CDR3 DNA: TGCAGCGTTGAAACGAGGCGAGCTAGCGGGAACACAGATACGCAGTATTTT; CDR3 protein: CSVETRRASGNTDTQYF
CDR3 length: 15; clone size: NA; J gene: TRBJ2-3; D gene: TRBD1; V gene: TRBV5-8; CDR3 DNA: TGTGCCAGCAGCTTGGGACAGGGTCCCACAGATACGCAGTATTTT; CDR3 protein: CASSLGQGPTDTQYF
CDR3 length: 15; clone size: few; J gene: TRBJ1-5; D gene: TRBD1; V gene: TRBV28; CDR3 DNA: TGTGCCAGCAGTTTATCGACAGGGGAACATCAGCCCCAGCATTTT; CDR3 protein: CASSLSTGEHQPQHF
CDR3 length: 13; clone size: NA; J gene: TRBJ2-7; D gene: TRBD1; V gene: TRBV3-1/TRBV3-2; CDR3 DNA: TGTGCCAGCAGCCGGGGACAGGACCCTCGATCGTACTTC; CDR3 protein: CASSRGQDPRSYF
CDR3 length: 16; clone size: NA; J gene: TRBJ2-5; D gene: TRBD2; V gene: TRBV30; CDR3 DNA: TGTGCCTGGAGTCCGGGACTAGCGGGAGTTGGAGAGACCCAGTACTTC; CDR3 protein: CAWSPGLAGVGETQYF
CDR3 length: 14; clone size: once; J gene: TRBJ1-4; D gene: TRBD1; V gene: TRBV5-5; CDR3 DNA: TGTGCCAGCAGCACGGGACAGGGGGTCGAAAAACTGTTTTTT; CDR3 protein: CASSTGQGVEKLFF
CDR3 length: 12; clone size: once; J gene: TRBJ1-5; D gene: NA; V gene: TRBV28; CDR3 DNA: TGTGCCAGCAGTTTAATCGGGCAGCCCCAGCATTTT; CDR3 protein: CASSLIGQPQHF
CDR3 length: 16; clone size: NA; J gene: TRBJ2-2; D gene: NA; V gene: TRBV7-8; CDR3 DNA: TGTGCCAGCAGCTTGGTCGGAGGGGCAAGCACCGGGGAGCTGTTTTTT; CDR3 protein: CASSLVGGASTGELFF
CDR3 length: 15; clone size: once; J gene: TRBJ2-2; D gene: TRBD1; V gene: TRBV6-5; CDR3 DNA: TGTGCCAGCAGGAGGGACAGGCCGAACACCGGGGAGCTGTTTTTT; CDR3 protein: CASRRDRPNTGELFF
CDR3 length: 15; clone size: NA; J gene: TRBJ1-2; D gene: NA; V gene: TRBV7-2; CDR3 DNA: TGTGCCAGCAGCCCTGGCGGGGGTGGAGGCTATGGCTACACCTTC; CDR3 protein: CASSPGGGGGYGYTF
CDR3 length: 14; clone size: NA; J gene: TRBJ2-5; D gene: NA; V gene: TRBV9; CDR3 DNA: TGTGCCAGCAGCCCCGGGACTTTCCAAGAGACCCAGTACTTC; CDR3 protein: CASSPGTFQETQYF
CDR3 length: 18; clone size: NA; J gene: TRBJ1-3; D gene: TRBD1; V gene: TRBV2; CDR3 DNA: TGTGCCAGCAGAGCCGGACAGGCTCGAGGGGACTCTGGAAACACCATATATTTT; CDR3 protein: CASRAGQARGDSGNTIYF
CDR3 length: 13; clone size: few; J gene: TRBJ2-7; D gene: NA; V gene: TRBV14; CDR3 DNA: TGTGCCAGCAGAAAAACGACAGTCTACGAGCAGTACTTC; CDR3 protein: CASRKTTVYEQYF
CDR3 length: 17; clone size: NA; J gene: TRBJ2-6; D gene: TRBD2; V gene: TRBV7-3; CDR3 DNA: TGTGCCAGCAGCTTACTAGCGGGAGCAGGTGGGGCCAACGTCCTGACTTTC; CDR3 protein: CASSLLAGAGGANVLTF